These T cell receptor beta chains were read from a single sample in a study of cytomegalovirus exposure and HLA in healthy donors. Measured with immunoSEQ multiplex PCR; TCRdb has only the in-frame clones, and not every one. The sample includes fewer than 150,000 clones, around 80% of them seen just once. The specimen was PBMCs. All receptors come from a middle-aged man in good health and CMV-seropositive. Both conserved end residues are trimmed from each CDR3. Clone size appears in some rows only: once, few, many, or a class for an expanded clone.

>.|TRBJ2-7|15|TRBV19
ASSLIVGGTHTPEQY
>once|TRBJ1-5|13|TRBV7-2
ASSLQGFWNQPQH
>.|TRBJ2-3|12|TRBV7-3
ASSFGGTTDTQY
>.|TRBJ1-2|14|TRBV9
ASSVDSSGLDYGYT
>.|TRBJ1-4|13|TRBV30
AWSGRQGGGEKLF
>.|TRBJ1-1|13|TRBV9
ASSEQADWNTEAF
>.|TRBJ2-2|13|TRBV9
ASSFKIGTAGELF
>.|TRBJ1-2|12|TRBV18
ASSPLEANYGYT
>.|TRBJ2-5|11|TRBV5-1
ASSFGGGETQY
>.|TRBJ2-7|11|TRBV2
ASSTGKTYEQY
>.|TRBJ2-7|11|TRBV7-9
ASSPGGGYEQY
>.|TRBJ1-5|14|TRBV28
ASSLGQGVSNQPQH
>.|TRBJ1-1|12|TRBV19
ASSMGRTPIEAF
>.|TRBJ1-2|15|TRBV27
ASSLGRLGLPHDGYT
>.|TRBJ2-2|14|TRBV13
ASSFGTSLGTGELF
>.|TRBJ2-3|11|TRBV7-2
ASSLGAGDTQY
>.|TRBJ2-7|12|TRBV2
ASSFTGISAEQY
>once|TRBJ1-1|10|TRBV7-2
ASRDREGLAF
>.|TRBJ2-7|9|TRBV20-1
SAREGYEQY
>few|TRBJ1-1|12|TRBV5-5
ASSLDRGEGEAF
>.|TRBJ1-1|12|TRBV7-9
ASSPTAANTEAF
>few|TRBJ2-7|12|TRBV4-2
ASSQEGTVGGQY
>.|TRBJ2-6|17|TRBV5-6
ASSSLREAQTSGANVLT
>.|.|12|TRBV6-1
ASSGPTTGYEQY
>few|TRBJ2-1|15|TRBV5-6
ASSLSSGGPRGNEQF
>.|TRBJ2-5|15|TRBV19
ASSTGGTTLNQETQY
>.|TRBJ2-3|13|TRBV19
ASSHRGFPTDTQY
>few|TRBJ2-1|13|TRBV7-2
ASRTGTSGYNEQF
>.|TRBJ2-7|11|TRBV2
ASNRDRGDEQY
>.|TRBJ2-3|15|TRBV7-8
ASSLPKGRGSTDTQY
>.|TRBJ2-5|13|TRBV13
ASSPKRGVWETQY
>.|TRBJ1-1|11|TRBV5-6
ASSEGTGGKNY
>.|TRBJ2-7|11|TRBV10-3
AISEGSIYEQY
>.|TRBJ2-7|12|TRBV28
ASSEATVEYEQY
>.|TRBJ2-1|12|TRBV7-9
ASSPEGLAIEQF
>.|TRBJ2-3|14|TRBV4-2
ASSQTLGSGRDTQY
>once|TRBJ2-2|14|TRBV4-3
ASSFGQGANTGELF
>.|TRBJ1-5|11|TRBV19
ASKRTGDQPQH
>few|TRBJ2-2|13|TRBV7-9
ASSLAGHNAGELF
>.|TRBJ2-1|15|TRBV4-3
ASSQDTTGGPWNEQF
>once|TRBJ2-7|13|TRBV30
AFWTSGRTPYEQY
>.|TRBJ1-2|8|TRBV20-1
SARALLIT
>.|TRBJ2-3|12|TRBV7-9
ASSISGTTDTQY
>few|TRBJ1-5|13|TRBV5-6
ASSWGQGKGQPQH
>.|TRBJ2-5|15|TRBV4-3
ASSQDLPGGVQETQY
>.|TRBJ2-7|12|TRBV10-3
AIRPGTGVYEQY
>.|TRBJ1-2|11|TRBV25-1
ASSASSRYGYT
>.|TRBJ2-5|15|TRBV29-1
SAVGAGGGIPQETQY
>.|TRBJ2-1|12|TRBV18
ASSPSRSYNEQF
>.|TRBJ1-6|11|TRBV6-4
ASSAGIYSPLH
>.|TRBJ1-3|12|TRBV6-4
ASSATASGNTIY
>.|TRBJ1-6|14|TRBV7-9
ASSLARTGDNSPLH
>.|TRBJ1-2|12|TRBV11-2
ASSPGSPGMGYT